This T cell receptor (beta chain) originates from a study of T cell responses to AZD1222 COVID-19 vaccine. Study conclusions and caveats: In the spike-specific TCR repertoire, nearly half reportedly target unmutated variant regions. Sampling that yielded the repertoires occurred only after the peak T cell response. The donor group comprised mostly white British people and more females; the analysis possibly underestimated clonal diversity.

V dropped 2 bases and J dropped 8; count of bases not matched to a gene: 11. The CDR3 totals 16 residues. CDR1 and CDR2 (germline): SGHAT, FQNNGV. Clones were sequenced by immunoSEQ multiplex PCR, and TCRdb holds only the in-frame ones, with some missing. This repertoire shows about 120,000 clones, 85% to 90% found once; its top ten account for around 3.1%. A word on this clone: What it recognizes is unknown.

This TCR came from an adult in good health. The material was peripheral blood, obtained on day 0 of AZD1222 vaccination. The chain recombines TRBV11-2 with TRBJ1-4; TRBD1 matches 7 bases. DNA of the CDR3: TGTGCCAGCAGCTTAAGCGTGGCAGGGGGGGACGAAAAACTGTTTTTT. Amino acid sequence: CASSLSVAGGDEKLFF.